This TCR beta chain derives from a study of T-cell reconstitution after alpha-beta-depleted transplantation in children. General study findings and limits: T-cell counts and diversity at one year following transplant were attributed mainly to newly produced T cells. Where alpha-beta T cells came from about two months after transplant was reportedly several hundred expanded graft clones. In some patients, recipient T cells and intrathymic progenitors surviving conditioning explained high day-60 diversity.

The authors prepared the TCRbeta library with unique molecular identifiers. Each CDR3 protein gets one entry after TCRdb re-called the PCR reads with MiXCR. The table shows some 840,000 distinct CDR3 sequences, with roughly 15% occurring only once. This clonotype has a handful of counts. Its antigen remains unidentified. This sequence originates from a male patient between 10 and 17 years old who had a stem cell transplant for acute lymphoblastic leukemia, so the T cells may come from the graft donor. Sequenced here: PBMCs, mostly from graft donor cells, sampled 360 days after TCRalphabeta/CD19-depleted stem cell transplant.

The CDR3 coding sequence is TGCAGCGTTGGGGCAGGCTACGTCGATTTGTCGACTGAAGCTTTCTTT. It codes for CSVGAGYVDLSTEAFF. This chain connects TRBV29-1 to TRBJ1-1; D not certain. The ends were cut back, 4 bases at V and 5 bases at J, with 23 bases in the middle. CDR3 size: 16 residues. Germline CDR1 reads SQVTM; CDR2 reads ANQGSEA. Variable domain in full (rest from reference TRBV29-1 and TRBJ1-1): SAVISQKPSRDICQRGTSLTIQCQVDSQVTMMFWYRQQPGQSLTLIATANQGSEATYESGFVIDKFPISRPNLTFSTLTVSNMSPEDSSIYLCSVGAGYVDLSTEAFFGQGTRLTVV.